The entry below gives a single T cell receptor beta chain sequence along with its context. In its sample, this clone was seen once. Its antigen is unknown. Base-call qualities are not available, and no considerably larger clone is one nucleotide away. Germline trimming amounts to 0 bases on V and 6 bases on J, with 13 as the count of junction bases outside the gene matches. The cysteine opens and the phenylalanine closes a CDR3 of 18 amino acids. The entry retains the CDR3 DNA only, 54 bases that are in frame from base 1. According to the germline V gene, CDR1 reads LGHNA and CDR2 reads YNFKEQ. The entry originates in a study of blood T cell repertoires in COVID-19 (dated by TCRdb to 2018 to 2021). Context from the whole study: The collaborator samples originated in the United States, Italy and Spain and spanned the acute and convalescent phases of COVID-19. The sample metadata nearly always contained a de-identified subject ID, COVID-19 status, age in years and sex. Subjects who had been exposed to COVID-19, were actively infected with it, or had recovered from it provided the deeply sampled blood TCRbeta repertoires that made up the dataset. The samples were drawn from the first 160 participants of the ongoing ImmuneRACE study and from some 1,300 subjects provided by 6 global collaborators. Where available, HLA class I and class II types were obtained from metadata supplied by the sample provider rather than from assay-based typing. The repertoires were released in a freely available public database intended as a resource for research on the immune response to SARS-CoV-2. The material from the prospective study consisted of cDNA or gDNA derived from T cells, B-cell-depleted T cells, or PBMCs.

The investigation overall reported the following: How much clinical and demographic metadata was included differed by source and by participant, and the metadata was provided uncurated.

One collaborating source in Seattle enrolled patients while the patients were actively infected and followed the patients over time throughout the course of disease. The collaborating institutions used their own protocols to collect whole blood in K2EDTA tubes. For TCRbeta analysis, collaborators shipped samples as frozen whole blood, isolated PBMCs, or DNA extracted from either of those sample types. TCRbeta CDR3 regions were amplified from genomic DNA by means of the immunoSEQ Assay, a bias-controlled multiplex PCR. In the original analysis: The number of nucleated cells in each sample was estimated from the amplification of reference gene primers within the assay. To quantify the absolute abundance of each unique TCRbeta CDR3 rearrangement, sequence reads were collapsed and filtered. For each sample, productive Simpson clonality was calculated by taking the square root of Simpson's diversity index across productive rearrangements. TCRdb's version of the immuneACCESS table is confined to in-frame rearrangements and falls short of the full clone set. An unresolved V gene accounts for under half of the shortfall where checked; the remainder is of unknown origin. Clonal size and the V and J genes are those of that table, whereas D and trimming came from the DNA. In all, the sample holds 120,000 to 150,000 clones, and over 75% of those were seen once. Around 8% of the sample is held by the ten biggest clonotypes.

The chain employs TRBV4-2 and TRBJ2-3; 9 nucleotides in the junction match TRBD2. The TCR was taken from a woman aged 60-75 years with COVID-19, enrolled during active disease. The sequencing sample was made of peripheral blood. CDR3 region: CASSQESAGGLSRDTQYF. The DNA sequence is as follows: TGTGCCAGCAGCCAAGAGTCGGCGGGGGGGCTTTCTCGGGATACGCAGTATTTT.